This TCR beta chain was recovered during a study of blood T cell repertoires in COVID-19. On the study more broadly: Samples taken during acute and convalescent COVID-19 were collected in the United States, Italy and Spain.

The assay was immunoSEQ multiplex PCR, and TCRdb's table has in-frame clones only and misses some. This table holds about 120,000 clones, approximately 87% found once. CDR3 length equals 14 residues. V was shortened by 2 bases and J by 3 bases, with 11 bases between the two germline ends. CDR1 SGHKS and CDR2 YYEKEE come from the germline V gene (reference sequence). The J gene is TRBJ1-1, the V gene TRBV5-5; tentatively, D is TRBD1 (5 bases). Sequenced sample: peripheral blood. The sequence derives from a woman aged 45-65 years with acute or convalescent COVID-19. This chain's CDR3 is CASSFSGPHTEAFF. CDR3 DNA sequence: TGTGCCAGCAGCTTTTCAGGGCCACACACTGAAGCTTTCTTT.